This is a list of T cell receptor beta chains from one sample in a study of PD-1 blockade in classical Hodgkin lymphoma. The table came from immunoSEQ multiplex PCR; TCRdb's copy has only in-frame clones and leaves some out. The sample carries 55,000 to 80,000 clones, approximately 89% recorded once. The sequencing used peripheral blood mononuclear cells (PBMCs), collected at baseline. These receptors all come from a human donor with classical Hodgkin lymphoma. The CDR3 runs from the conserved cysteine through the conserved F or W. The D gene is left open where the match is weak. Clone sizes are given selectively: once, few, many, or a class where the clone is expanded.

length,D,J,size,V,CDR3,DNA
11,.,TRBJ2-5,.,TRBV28,CASSLRETQYF,TGTGCCAGCAGTTTACGCGAGACCCAGTACTTC
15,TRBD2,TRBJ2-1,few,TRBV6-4,CASSATSGDYNEQFF,TGTGCCAGCAGTGCGACTAGCGGGGATTACAATGAGCAGTTCTTC
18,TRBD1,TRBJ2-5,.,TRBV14,CASSQAFRRDREQETQYF,TGTGCCAGCAGCCAAGCATTCCGCCGGGACAGAGAGCAAGAGACCCAGTACTTC
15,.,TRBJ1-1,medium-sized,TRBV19,CASSIGPAPPKPAFF,TGTGCCAGTAGTATAGGTCCAGCCCCCCCGAAACCGGCTTTCTTT
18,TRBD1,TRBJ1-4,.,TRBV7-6,CASSLARQGAVAREKLFF,TGTGCCAGCAGCTTAGCCAGGCAGGGGGCTGTTGCGAGAGAAAAACTGTTTTTT
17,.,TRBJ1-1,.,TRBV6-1,CASSEADMGGWNTEAFF,TGTGCCAGCAGTGAAGCGGACATGGGGGGTTGGAACACTGAAGCTTTCTTT
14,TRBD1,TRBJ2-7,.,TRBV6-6,CASSRTGNSYEQYF,TGTGCCAGCAGTCGGACAGGCAACTCCTACGAGCAGTACTTC
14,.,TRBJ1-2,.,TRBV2,CASRAFWGPYGYTF,TGTGCCAGCAGGGCATTCTGGGGCCCCTATGGCTACACCTTC
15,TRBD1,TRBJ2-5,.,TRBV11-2,CASSLVSGRGRTQYF,TGTGCCAGCAGCTTAGTTAGCGGCAGGGGGCGGACCCAGTACTTC
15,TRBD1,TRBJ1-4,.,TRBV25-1,CASSEKGQAGEKLFF,TGTGCCAGCAGTGAAAAAGGACAGGCTGGTGAAAAACTGTTTTTT
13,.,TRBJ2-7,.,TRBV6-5,CASRRGRAHEQYF,TGTGCCAGCAGAAGGGGACGGGCACACGAGCAGTACTTC
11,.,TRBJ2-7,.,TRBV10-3,CAISENYEQYF,TGTGCCATCAGTGAAAACTACGAGCAGTACTTC
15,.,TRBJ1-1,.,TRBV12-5,CASGLVVGLWTEAFF,TGTGCTAGTGGTTTGGTAGTGGGGTTGTGGACTGAAGCTTTCTTT
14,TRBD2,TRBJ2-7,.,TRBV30,CAWSVALAGGLSYF,TGTGCCTGGAGTGTAGCCCTAGCGGGGGGGCTTTCGTACTTC
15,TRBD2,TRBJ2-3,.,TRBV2,CASSSRLADTDTQYF,TGTGCCAGCAGCTCTCGACTAGCGGACACAGATACGCAGTATTTT
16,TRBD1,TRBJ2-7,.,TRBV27,CASSLDSSGQSYEQYF,TGTGCCAGCAGTCTCGATTCTTCGGGACAGTCCTACGAGCAGTACTTC
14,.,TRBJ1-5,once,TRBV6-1,CASSGAEDNQPQHF,TGTGCCAGCAGTGGGGCCGAGGACAACCAGCCCCAGCATTTT
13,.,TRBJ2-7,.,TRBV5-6,CASSLGRSYEQYF,TGTGCCAGCAGCTTAGGACGTTCCTACGAGCAGTACTTC
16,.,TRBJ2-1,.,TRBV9,CASSLKGESTYNEQFF,TGTGCCAGCAGCCTCAAAGGGGAGTCTACCTACAATGAGCAGTTCTTC
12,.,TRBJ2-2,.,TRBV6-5,CASSYSVGELFF,TGTGCCAGCAGTTACAGTGTCGGGGAGCTGTTTTTT
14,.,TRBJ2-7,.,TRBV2,CATETEHFSYEQYF,TGTGCCACCGAGACAGAACATTTCTCCTACGAGCAGTACTTC
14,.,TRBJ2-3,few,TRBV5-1,CASSERTSTDTQYF,TGCGCCAGCAGCGAGCGGACTAGCACAGATACGCAGTATTTT
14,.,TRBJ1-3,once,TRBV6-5,CASRNGGSGNTIYF,TGTGCCAGCAGGAATGGGGGCTCTGGAAACACCATATATTTT
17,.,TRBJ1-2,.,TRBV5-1,CASSPVWFLRRDYGYTF,TGCGCCAGCAGCCCGGTTTGGTTTTTGAGGCGTGACTATGGCTACACCTTC
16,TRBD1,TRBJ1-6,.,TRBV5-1,CASSSQTTGGDSPLHF,TGCGCCAGCAGCTCACAAACGACAGGGGGTGACTCACCCCTCCACTTT
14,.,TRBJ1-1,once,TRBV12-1,CASSFAPTGPEAFF,TGTGCCAGCAGCTTTGCGCCAACGGGGCCTGAAGCTTTCTTT
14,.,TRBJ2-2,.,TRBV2,CASRIKPNTGELFF,TGTGCCAGCAGAATAAAACCGAACACCGGGGAGCTGTTTTTT
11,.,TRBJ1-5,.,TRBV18,CASSAQGPQHF,TGTGCCAGCTCAGCACAAGGGCCCCAGCATTTT
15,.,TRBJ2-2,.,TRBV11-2,CASSVVRGNTGELFF,TGTGCCAGCAGCGTAGTCAGGGGAAACACCGGGGAGCTGTTTTTT
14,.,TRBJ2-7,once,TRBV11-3,CASSLYPGPYEQYF,TGTGCCAGCAGCTTATACCCAGGCCCCTACGAGCAGTACTTC
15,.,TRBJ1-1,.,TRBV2,CASSPRSGGATEAFF,TGTGCCAGCAGTCCACGATCGGGGGGCGCGACTGAAGCTTTCTTT